This T cell receptor beta chain came from a study of T cell responses to AZD1222 COVID-19 vaccine. The study's findings and limits: Spike-specific TCR breadth and depth went up after people got two AZD1222 doses. There were vaccine-associated CD4 TCRs across spike, dominant at 160-218 and 743-854. Of spike-specific TCRs, nearly half reportedly target regions left unmutated in variants. Scientists sampled the repertoires only once the peak T cell response had passed.

On this clone: Its antigen is unidentified.

Trimming removed 1 base from V and 8 bases from J, with 15 bases in between. From germline, CDR1 is SEHNR and CDR2 FQNEAQ (reference sequence). The CDR3 is 15 amino acids. Produced via immunoSEQ multiplex PCR; TCRdb's table is partial and in-frame only. The repertoire holds some 74,000 clones, with around 80% as singletons. The chain joins TRBV7-9 to TRBJ2-1; a possible D gene is TRBD1 (5 bases). Source: peripheral blood, taken on day 0 of AZD1222 vaccination. The sequence derives from an adult in good health. The CDR3 sequence: CASSLVGALSDEQFF. As DNA, the CDR3 is TGTGCCAGCAGCTTAGTTGGGGCCCTAAGCGATGAGCAGTTCTTC.